These 7 T cell receptor beta chains share one sample of origin, sequenced in a study of T cell changes during pregnancy in multiple sclerosis. Libraries were prepared by immunoSEQ multiplex PCR; TCRdb keeps only in-frame clonotypes and omits some of them. The sample includes 40,000 to 45,000 clones, roughly 90% seen only once; the top ten take under 0.75%. The source was CD4+ T cells from peripheral blood mononuclear cells, collected before pregnancy. The source of these receptors is a female donor with multiple sclerosis, enrolled in a pregnancy study.

This chain joins TRBV6-5 and TRBJ1-5; 12 bases match TRBD1. From germline, CDR1 is MNHEY and CDR2 SVGAGI. This CDR3 region has 14 residues. V gave up 5 bases and J gave up 7 bases; unmatched junction bases: 3. DNA of the CDR3: TGTGCCAGCAGTGCCGGGACAGGGGGCCAGCCCCAGCATTTT. Its translation: CASSAGTGGQPQHF.

The chain recombines TRBV5-5 with TRBJ1-2, with 7 bases lining up with TRBD1. The CDR3 has 14 residues. V gave up 4 bases and J gave up 4 bases; unmatched junction bases: 7. Germline V gene data show CDR1 as SGHKS and CDR2 as YYEKEE (reference sequence). The CDR3 region has the DNA TGTGCCAGCAGCAAACGACAGGGCTCCTATGGCTACACCTTC. Its protein product is CASSKRQGSYGYTF.

A single count supports this clone. DNA of the CDR3: TGTGCCAGTAGTATCCAGAGGAGCACTGAAGCTTTCTTT. As protein: CASSIQRSTEAFF. This chain links TRBV19 with TRBJ1-1; D unclear. This CDR3 comprises 13 residues. The V gene's germline CDR1 is LNHDA and CDR2 SQIVND (reference sequence). The ends were cut back, 3 bases at V and 4 bases at J, with 9 bases in the middle.

V usage is TRBV15 and J usage is TRBJ2-2; D is unclear. The germline CDR1 and CDR2 sequences are LNHNV and YYDKDF (reference sequence). With 0 bases removed from V and 4 bases from J, the gap between germline ends came to 9 bases. The CDR3 covers 15 residues. CDR3 coding DNA: TGTGCCACCAGCAGAGATGGCCCTGTCACCGGGGAGCTGTTTTTT. Encoded protein: CATSRDGPVTGELFF. The full variable domain, in which reference TRBV15 and TRBJ2-2 provide the parts outside the CDR3, is DAMVIQNPRYQVTQFGKPVTLSCSQTLNHNVMYWYQQKSSQAPKLLFHYYDKDFNNEADTPDNFQSRRPNTSFCFLDIRSPGLGDTAMYLCATSRDGPVTGELFFGEGSRLTVL.

The V call is TRBV21-1, the J call TRBJ1-5. TRBV21-1 is a listed pseudogene. The CDR3 extends over 14 amino acids. CDR3 residues: CASWEVLGNQPQHF. The CDR3 DNA follows: TGTGCCAGCTGGGAGGTCCTGGGGAATCAGCCCCAGCATTTT.

This clone was counted a few times. The chain recombines TRBV2 with TRBJ1-2; D is possibly TRBD1 (5 bases). Germline CDR1 reads SNHLY; CDR2 reads FYNNEI. V was pared by 5 bases and J by 0 bases, with 7 bases between. The CDR3 runs to 13 residues. The CDR3 bases are TGTGCCAGCAGTATGACAGCTAACTATGGCTACACCTTC. This gives the protein CASSMTANYGYTF.

The chain carries TRBV4-3 and TRBJ2-1; D is undetermined. This CDR3 has 16 amino acids. V was clipped by 0 bases and J by 3 bases, with 12 bases between them. CDR1 is LGHNA and CDR2 is YSLEER in the germline V gene. The CDR3 nucleotides are TGCGCCAGCAGCCAAGATCGAGCAGGCCGCTACAATGAGCAGTTCTTC. It specifies CASSQDRAGRYNEQFF.